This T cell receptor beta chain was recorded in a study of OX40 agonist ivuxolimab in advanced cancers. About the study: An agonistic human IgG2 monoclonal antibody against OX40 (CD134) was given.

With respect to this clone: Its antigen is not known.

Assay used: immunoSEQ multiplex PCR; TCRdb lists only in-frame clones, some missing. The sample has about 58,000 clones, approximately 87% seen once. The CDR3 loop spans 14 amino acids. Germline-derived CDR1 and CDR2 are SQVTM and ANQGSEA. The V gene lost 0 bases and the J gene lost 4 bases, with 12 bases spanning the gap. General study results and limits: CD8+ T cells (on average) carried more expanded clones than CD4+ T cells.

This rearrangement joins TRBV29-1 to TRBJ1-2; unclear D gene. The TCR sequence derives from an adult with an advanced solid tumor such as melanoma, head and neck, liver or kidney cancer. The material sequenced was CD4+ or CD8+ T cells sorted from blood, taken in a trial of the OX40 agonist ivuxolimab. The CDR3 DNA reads TGCAGCGTTGAAGATAGCCTAGGCGCCTATGGCTACACCTTC. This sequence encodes CSVEDSLGAYGYTF.